The entry that follows covers one T cell receptor beta chain sequence. The data stem from a study of CD8+ T cells in alopecia areata. cDNA reverse transcribed from extracted RNA served as the sequencing template. Produced via immunoSEQ multiplex PCR; TCRdb's table is partial and in-frame only. The table records 150,000 to 200,000 clones, about 67% of them present only once. The CDR3 consists of 17 residues. V lost 1 base to trimming and J lost 0 bases, with 16 bases between them. Germline V lookup: CDR1 SQVTM, CDR2 ANQGSEA. This clonotype originated in a human donor with alopecia areata. Here the sequenced sample was CD8+ T cells sorted from blood, taken at week 0. This chain uses TRBV29-1 with TRBJ2-1, with a tentative D call TRBD1 (5 bases). The CDR3 DNA reads TGCAGCGTTGAAGCTCGGGCGACAGTAAACTCCTACAATGAGCAGTTCTTC. Its protein is CSVEARATVNSYNEQFF.